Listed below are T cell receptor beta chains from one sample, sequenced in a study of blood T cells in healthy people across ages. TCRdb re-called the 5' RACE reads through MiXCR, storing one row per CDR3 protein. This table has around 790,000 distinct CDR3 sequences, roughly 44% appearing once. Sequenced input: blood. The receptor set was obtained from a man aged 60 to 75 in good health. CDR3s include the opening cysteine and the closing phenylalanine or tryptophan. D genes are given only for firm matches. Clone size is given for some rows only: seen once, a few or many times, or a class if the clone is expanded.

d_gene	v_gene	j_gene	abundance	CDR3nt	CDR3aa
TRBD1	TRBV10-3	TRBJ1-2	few	TGTGCCATCGGTGACCCAAGGAGTGCAGGGGGCCCTCGGGCGACTAACTATGGCTACACCTTC	CAIGDPRSAGGPRATNYGYTF
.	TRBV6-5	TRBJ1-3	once	TGTGCCAGCAGTGACCAGACTGGAAACACCATATATTTT	CASSDQTGNTIYF
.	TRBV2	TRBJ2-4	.	TGTGCCAGCCGACTAGACATTCAGTACTTC	CASRLDIQYF
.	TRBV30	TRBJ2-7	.	TGTGCCTGGAGTGCCCTAGAGGGACAGTACTTC	CAWSALEGQYF
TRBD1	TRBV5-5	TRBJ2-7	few	TGTGCCAGCAGCTTGATCCTGGGGACAGGCCTAAGCTCCTACGAGCAGTACTTC	CASSLILGTGLSSYEQYF
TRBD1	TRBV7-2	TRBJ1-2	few	TGTGCCAGCAGTGGTCCCGGGACAGGCTCTGGTGACTATGGCTACACCTTC	CASSGPGTGSGDYGYTF
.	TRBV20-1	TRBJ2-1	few	TGCAGTGCTTATATGCCTTATGAGCAGTTCTTC	CSAYMPYEQFF
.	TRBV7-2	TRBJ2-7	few	TGTGCCAGCAGCTTTAGGGGGGCAAAAGAGCAGTACTTC	CASSFRGAKEQYF
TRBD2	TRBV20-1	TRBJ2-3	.	TGCAGTGCTAGAACCGGGACTACCCGCACAGATACGCAGTATTTT	CSARTGTTRTDTQYF
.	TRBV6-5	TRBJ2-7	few	TGTGCCAGCAGTTACGCCGAGGGGGGTTCCTACGAGCAGTACTTC	CASSYAEGGSYEQYF
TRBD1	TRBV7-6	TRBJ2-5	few	TGTGCCAGCAGCTTTGGCAGGGGGCGGGTAGAGACCCAGTACTTC	CASSFGRGRVETQYF
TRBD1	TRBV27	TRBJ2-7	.	TGTGCCAGCAGTTTCGGGACAGGGGGATATTCCTACGAGCAGTACTTC	CASSFGTGGYSYEQYF
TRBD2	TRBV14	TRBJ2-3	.	TGTGCCAGCAGCCGAAGCGGGGCCATAGCTACAGATACGCAGTATTTT	CASSRSGAIATDTQYF
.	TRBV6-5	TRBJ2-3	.	TGTGCCAGCAGTTACTCAACGGAGTACACAGATACGCAGTATTTT	CASSYSTEYTDTQYF
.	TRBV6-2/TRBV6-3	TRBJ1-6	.	TGTGCCAGCAGTTATTGCAGGGAAAATTCACCCCTCCACTTT	CASSYCRENSPLHF
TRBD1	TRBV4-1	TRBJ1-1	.	TGCGCCAGCAGCCAAGAGACAGGGCATAACACTGAAGCTTTCTTT	CASSQETGHNTEAFF
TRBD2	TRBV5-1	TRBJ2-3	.	TGCGCCAGCAGCTTGGAAGCGGGGATAGGGCCAGATACGCAGTATTTT	CASSLEAGIGPDTQYF
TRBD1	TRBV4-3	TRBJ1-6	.	TGCGCCAGCAGCCAATCCGTTGACAGGGTTAATTCACCCCTCCACTTT	CASSQSVDRVNSPLHF
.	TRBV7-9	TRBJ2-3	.	TGTGCCAGCAGCTTACTTATGGAGGGAGGATACACGCAGTATTTT	CASSLLMEGGYTQYF
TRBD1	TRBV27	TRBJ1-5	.	TGTGCCAGCAGTCCCAGAGGACAGGGGCAATATAGCAATCAGCCCCAGCATTTT	CASSPRGQGQYSNQPQHF
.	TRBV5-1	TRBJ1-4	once	TGCGCCAGCAGCTTTCGGCAGCACAATGAAAAACTGTTTTTT	CASSFRQHNEKLFF
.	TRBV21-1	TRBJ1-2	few	TGTGCCAGCAGCAAAGTTGGGACAGAGTCCTATGGCTACACCTTC	CASSKVGTESYGYTF
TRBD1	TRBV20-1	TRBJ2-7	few	TGCAGTGCGAGGCAAGGGGGCGACTACTACGAGCAGTACTTC	CSARQGGDYYEQYF
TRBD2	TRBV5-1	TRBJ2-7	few	TGCGCCAGCAGCTCCGGGACTAGCGGGGACCACGAGCAGTACTTC	CASSSGTSGDHEQYF
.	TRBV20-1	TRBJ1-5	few	TGCAGTGCTAGACGGCGGGATGGTCAGCCCCAGCATTTT	CSARRRDGQPQHF
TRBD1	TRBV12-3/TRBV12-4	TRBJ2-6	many	TGTGCCAGCAGTGCCGGGACAGGGCTCTCTGGGGCCAACGTCCTGACTTTC	CASSAGTGLSGANVLTF
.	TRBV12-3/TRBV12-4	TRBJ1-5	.	TGTGCCAGCAGGAGCTCGGGCAATCAGCCCCAGCATTTT	CASRSSGNQPQHF
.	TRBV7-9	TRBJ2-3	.	TGTGCCAGCAGCTTAGGGGGGACCTTGTATTTT	CASSLGGTLYF
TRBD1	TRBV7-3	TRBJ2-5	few	TGTGCCAGCAGCCAATCGGGACAGAAAGAGACCCAGTACTTC	CASSQSGQKETQYF
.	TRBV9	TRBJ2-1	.	TGTGCCAGCAGCGTAGACCCCGGGACGTACTACAATGAGCAGTTCTTC	CASSVDPGTYYNEQFF
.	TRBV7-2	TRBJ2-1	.	TGTGCCAGCAGCCCCCGAGGGGGGACCTCAATGAATGGGCAGTTCTTC	CASSPRGGTSMNGQFF
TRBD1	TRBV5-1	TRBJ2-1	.	TGCGCCAGCAGCTTAAGACAGGGGAAGGGTGAGCAGTTCTTC	CASSLRQGKGEQFF
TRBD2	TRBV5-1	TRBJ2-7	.	TGCGCCAGCAGGAGAGCGGGGCTTAACAATGAGCAGTACTTC	CASRRAGLNNEQYF
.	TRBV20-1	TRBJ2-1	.	TGCAGTGCTAGATTCGAGGGTCCTAGCTCCTACAACGAGCAGTTCTTC	CSARFEGPSSYNEQFF
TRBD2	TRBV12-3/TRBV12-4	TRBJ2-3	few	TGTGCCAGCAGTTTCCTAGCGGGGGGGCCAGATACGCAGTATTTT	CASSFLAGGPDTQYF
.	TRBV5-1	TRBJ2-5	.	TGCGCCAGCAGCTTGGACCCCAGGGCAGGGGAGACCCAGTACTTC	CASSLDPRAGETQYF
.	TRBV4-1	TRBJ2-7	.	TGCGCCAGCAGAACGGCAATCCCGACAGGGAGGGATGAGCAGTACTTC	CASRTAIPTGRDEQYF
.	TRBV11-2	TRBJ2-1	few	TGTGCCAGCAGCTTTGGGGTAGCATACAATGAGCAGTTCTTC	CASSFGVAYNEQFF
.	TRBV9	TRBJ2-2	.	TGTGCCAGCAGCGCCGGGACAACTCACACCGGGGAGCTGTTTTTT	CASSAGTTHTGELFF
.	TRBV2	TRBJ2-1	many	TGTGCCAGCAGTGAAGCGCTTGGCAATGAGCAGTTCTTC	CASSEALGNEQFF
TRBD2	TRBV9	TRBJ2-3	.	TGTGCCAGCAGCGTAGGAGCGGGGGCATCCGATACGCAGTATTTT	CASSVGAGASDTQYF
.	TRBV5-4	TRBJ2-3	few	TGTGCCAGCAGCTCCCCAGCGGAAAGCACAGATACGCAGTATTTT	CASSSPAESTDTQYF
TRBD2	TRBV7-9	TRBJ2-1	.	TGTGCCAGCAGCACTAGCTCCGTCGGGGGGGGGCTTAATGAGCAGTTCTTC	CASSTSSVGGGLNEQFF
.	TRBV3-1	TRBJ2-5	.	TGTGCCAGCAGCCAAGGAAGAGGGACGGAGACCCAGTACTTC	CASSQGRGTETQYF
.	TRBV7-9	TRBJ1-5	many	TGTGCCAGCAGCTTAGGATTTTCGGAGGCCAATCAGCCCCAGCATTTT	CASSLGFSEANQPQHF
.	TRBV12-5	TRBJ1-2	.	TGTGCTAGTGGTTTGGGGAGGACACCCAACTATGGTTACACCTTC	CASGLGRTPNYGYTF
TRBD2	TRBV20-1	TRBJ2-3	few	TGCAGTGCTAGTCTCCGCCGACTAGCTCCGGATACGCAGTATTTT	CSASLRRLAPDTQYF
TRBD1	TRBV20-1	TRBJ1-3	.	TGCAGTGCTAGTCAGGACAGGTCACGGGGGGCCATATATTTT	CSASQDRSRGAIYF
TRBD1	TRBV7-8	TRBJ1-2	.	TGTGCCAGCAGCACAGACAGGGGGCAGGGGGGCTACACCTTC	CASSTDRGQGGYTF
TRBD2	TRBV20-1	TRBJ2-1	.	TGCAGTGCTAGGCTAGCGGATAACTACAATGAGCAGTTCTTC	CSARLADNYNEQFF
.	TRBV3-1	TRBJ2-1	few	TGTGCCAGCAGTCTATGGCGGAATGAGCAGTTCTTC	CASSLWRNEQFF
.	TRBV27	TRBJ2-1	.	TGTGCCAGCAGTCCAGGACAGTGGGTCAATGCGCAGTTCTTC	CASSPGQWVNAQFF
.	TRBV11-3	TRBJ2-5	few	TGTGCCAGCAGCTCCCAGACTACTAGGCAAGAGACCCAGTACTTC	CASSSQTTRQETQYF
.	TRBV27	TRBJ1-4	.	TGTGCCAGCAGTTTATCTTCGGGGGGAAAACTGTTTTTT	CASSLSSGGKLFF
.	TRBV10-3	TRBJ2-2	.	TGTGCCATCGGCCAGTCGAACACCGGGGAGCTGTTTTTT	CAIGQSNTGELFF
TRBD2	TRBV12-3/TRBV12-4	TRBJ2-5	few	TGTGCCAGCAGCCGAGCGGGGGGCCTGGGGGAGACCCAGTACTTC	CASSRAGGLGETQYF
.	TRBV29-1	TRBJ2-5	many	TGCAGCGTGAAAGCCCCAGGGGAGACCCAGTACTTC	CSVKAPGETQYF
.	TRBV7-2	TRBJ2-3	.	TGTGCCAGCAGCTCCCGGACAGCGGTCACAGATACGCAGTATTTT	CASSSRTAVTDTQYF